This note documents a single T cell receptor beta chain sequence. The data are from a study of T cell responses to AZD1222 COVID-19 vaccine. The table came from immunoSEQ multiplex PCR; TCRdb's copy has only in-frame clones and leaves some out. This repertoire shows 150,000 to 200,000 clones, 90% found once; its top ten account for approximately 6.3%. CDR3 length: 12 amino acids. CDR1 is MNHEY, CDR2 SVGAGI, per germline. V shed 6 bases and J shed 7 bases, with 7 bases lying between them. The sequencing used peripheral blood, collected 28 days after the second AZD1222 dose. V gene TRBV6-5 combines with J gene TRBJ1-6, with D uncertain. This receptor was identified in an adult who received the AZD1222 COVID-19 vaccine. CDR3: CASSRGNSPLHF. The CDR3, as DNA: TGTGCCAGCAGCCGCGGCAATTCACCCCTCCACTTT.